The next 5 T cell receptor beta chains were all read from a single sample in a study of cytomegalovirus exposure and HLA in healthy donors. Use of 60 Vbeta and 13 Jbeta primers characterized the PCR. Profiling relied on immunoSEQ multiplex PCR, and the TCRdb table lists in-frame clones only, not all of them. The sample contains a few hundred thousand clones, roughly 80% of which appear only once. The sample consisted of PBMCs. The receptors come from a man aged 30-40 years in good health and CMV-seronegative.

This clone was seen a handful of times. The genes are TRBV5-4 and TRBJ2-7, with D possibly TRBD2 on 5 matching bases. The CDR3 covers 14 residues. V shed 4 bases and J shed 1 base, with 12 bases lying between them. Germline-derived CDR1 and CDR2 are SGHNT and YYREEE (reference sequence). This CDR3 reads CASSTDGGSYEQYF. CDR3 sequence (DNA): TGTGCCAGCAGCACCGACGGAGGTTCCTACGAGCAGTACTTC.

Written as DNA, the CDR3 is TGTGCCAGCAGCCGACGACAGGGATACACCGGGGAGCTGTTTTTT. Translating gives CASSRRQGYTGELFF. V and J are TRBV7-2 and TRBJ2-2, with 7 bases aligning to TRBD1. The CDR3 runs 15 residues. After removal of 5 bases from V and 3 bases from J, the junction contained 6 bases not matched to a gene. CDR1 and CDR2 (germline): SGHTA, FQGNSA.

V gene TRBV4-3 combines with J gene TRBJ1-2; 7 nucleotides match TRBD1. The length of the CDR3 is 17 residues. Germline assignment: CDR1 LGHNA and CDR2 YSLEER. With V trimmed by 1 base and J by 0 bases, 8 bases remained unmatched. The CDR3 is CASSQASSDRANYGYTF. DNA of the CDR3: TGCGCCAGCAGCCAAGCTTCTAGCGACAGGGCTAACTATGGCTACACCTTC.

This clone has only a few counts. The chain uses TRBV10-2 and TRBJ1-5; D is ambiguous. With 5 bases removed from V and 7 bases from J, the gap between germline ends came to 12 bases. The CDR3 runs 13 residues. Germline-derived CDR1 and CDR2 are WSHSY and SAAADI. CDR3 in amino acids: CASSKEGNQPQHF. The DNA for the CDR3 is TGCGCCAGCAGTAAGGAGGGAAACCAGCCCCAGCATTTT.

This clone occurred once. This chain links TRBV19 with TRBJ1-4; D is undetermined. CDR1 LNHDA and CDR2 SQIVND come from the germline V gene (reference sequence). CDR3 length equals 13 residues. V was trimmed by 3 bases and J by 8 bases, leaving 10 bases between them. This CDR3 is CASSMVRGEKLFF. As DNA, the CDR3 is TGTGCCAGTAGTATGGTCCGGGGAGAAAAACTGTTTTTT.